The 24 T cell receptor beta chains presented below share a single source sample, sequenced in a study of shared clonotypes between healthy human individuals. TCRdb keeps only in-frame clones here, not all; method: immunoSEQ multiplex PCR. The table shows around 2.1 million clones, with about 92% occurring only once. Naive CD8 cells lacked CD45RO, underwent positive selection for CCR7 and left out terminally differentiated effector memory CD45RA+ cells. Source material: naive CD8+ T cells from PBMCs. The receptors were gathered from a man between 18 and 29 years old in good health. Some clones in this sample may be carry-over from other donors' samples.

The chain recombines TRBV9 with TRBJ1-2, with TRBD1 identical over 8 bases. The CDR3 is 14 residues long. CDR1 is SGDLS and CDR2 is YYNGEE in the germline V gene. J gave up 7 bases and V 1 base, and 6 bases lay outside the gene matches. The CDR3 nucleotides are TGTGCCAGCAGCGTATTGACAGGGGCTAGTGGCTACACCTTC. Protein sequence: CASSVLTGASGYTF.

The J gene is TRBJ2-5, the V gene TRBV7-8; 11 bases agree with TRBD2. The CDR3 has 15 amino acids. The germline gives CDR1 SGHVS, CDR2 FQNEAQ. Trimming at V came to 9 bases and at J to 0 bases, leaving 6 bases not matched to a gene. CDR3 region: CASPPSGGYQETQYF. The CDR3 coding sequence is TGTGCCAGTCCTCCTAGCGGGGGGTACCAAGAGACCCAGTACTTC.

This clone was recorded once. The CDR3 loop reads CSVTSYNEQFF. The CDR3 bases are TGCAGCGTTACTTCCTACAATGAGCAGTTCTTC. The J gene is TRBJ2-1, the V gene TRBV29-1, with D uncertain. The V end lost 5 bases, the J end lost 1 base, and 3 bases lay between the germline ends. The CDR3 length is 11 residues. Germline-derived CDR1 and CDR2 are SQVTM and ANQGSEA.

V is TRBV9 and J is TRBJ2-1; D might be TRBD1 (6 bases). The CDR3 is 15 residues long. Between the trimmed V and J ends, which lost 5 bases and 7 bases, there was a span of 19 bases. The germline V gene has CDR1 SGDLS and CDR2 YYNGEE. CDR3 region: CASSPTGAITNEQFF. CDR3 coding DNA: TGTGCCAGCAGTCCGACAGGAGCAATTACAAATGAGCAGTTCTTC.

This chain uses TRBV27 with TRBJ2-1; D is perhaps TRBD2 (5 bases). The CDR3 has 15 residues. In germline, CDR1 is MNHEY, CDR2 SMNVEV (reference sequence). The V end was cut by 1 base, the J end by 8 bases, with 15 bases between. This chain's CDR3 is CASSLYVGVVDEQFF. The CDR3 DNA sequence: TGTGCCAGCAGTTTATATGTGGGAGTCGTCGATGAGCAGTTCTTC.

J is TRBJ2-5 and V is TRBV7-9, with 15 bases identical to TRBD2. This CDR3 region has 18 residues. Germline CDR1 is SEHNR and CDR2 is FQNEAQ (reference sequence). Trimming at V came to 4 bases and at J to 5 bases, leaving 11 bases not matched to a gene. CDR3 nucleotides: TGTGCCAGCAGCTCGAGAGGGGGGACTAGCGGGAGGCTTGAGACCCAGTACTTC. Its translation is CASSSRGGTSGRLETQYF.

J is TRBJ2-2 and V is TRBV19, with D uncertain. V was clipped by 5 bases and J by 4 bases, with 5 bases between them. Germline assignment: CDR1 LNHDA and CDR2 SQIVND (reference sequence). This CDR3 is built from 12 residues. CDR3 coding DNA: TGTGCCAGTAGTGTAGCCACCGGGGAGCTGTTTTTT. The encoded protein is CASSVATGELFF.

This sequence joins TRBV7-2 and TRBJ1-2; possibly TRBD1 for D (6 bases). The CDR3 sequence is 15 residues long. V was pared by 1 base and J by 8 bases, with 17 bases between. Germline V gene sequence: CDR1 SGHTA, CDR2 FQGNSA. This CDR3 reads CASSLGTGRGDGYTF. In DNA form, the CDR3 reads TGTGCCAGCAGCTTAGGGACGGGTAGGGGGGACGGCTACACCTTC.

V and J are TRBV28 and TRBJ1-5; D uncertain. CDR3 length equals 17 residues. Trimming left V 5 bases short and J 5 bases short, with 22 bases between. Germline values: CDR1 MDHEN, CDR2 SYDVKM. CDR3 DNA: TGTGCCAGCAGTCCGGAGGTGGAAGGCTGGGTATATCAGCCCCAGCATTTT. Its protein is CASSPEVEGWVYQPQHF.

V and J are TRBV4-3 and TRBJ2-7, with no clear D. The CDR3 covers 13 residues. Deletions cut 0 bases from V and 12 bases from J, with 15 bases between. Looked up from germline, CDR1 is LGHNA and CDR2 is YSLEER. In DNA form, the CDR3 reads TGCGCCAGCAGCCAAGATCTCCAGTCCGGTGGGTACTTC. Its translation: CASSQDLQSGGYF.

The V gene is TRBV6-1, the J gene TRBJ2-3; 10 positions agree with TRBD2. CDR3 length: 15 amino acids. V lost 3 bases, J lost 2 bases, and 2 bases stayed unmatched. The V gene's germline CDR1 is MNHNS and CDR2 SASEGT. The chain's CDR3 is CASSELAGVTDTQYF. In nucleotides, the CDR3 is TGTGCCAGCAGTGAGCTAGCGGGAGTCACAGATACGCAGTATTTT.

The V and J genes are TRBV28 and TRBJ1-6, with unresolved D. Per the germline V gene, CDR1 is MDHEN and CDR2 is SYDVKM. The CDR3 extends over 15 amino acids. V was trimmed by 2 bases and J by 11 bases, leaving 16 bases between them. CDR3 in amino acids: CASSLRTNSPPPLHF. CDR3 nucleotide sequence: TGTGCCAGCAGTTTACGAACGAACTCCCCGCCACCCCTCCACTTT.

This sequence joins TRBV9 and TRBJ1-1; D uncertain. V lost 2 bases and J 1 base, leaving 9 bases between the germline ends. This CDR3 spans 14 amino acids. The germline gives CDR1 SGDLS, CDR2 YYNGEE. Here the CDR3 reads CASSVYDQNTEAFF. The CDR3 DNA reads TGTGCCAGCAGCGTCTATGACCAGAACACTGAAGCTTTCTTT.

With regard to this clone: Within the sample, other DNA sequences also encode this same CDR3. The V gene is TRBV29-1, the J gene TRBJ2-7; D tentatively reads TRBD1 or TRBD2 (6 bases each). CDR1 and CDR2 (germline): SQVTM, ANQGSEA. The V and J ends lost 6 bases and 2 bases respectively, with 11 bases between them. The CDR3 is 12 amino acids. The CDR3 loop is CSVNRGPYEQYF. CDR3 bases: TGCAGCGTCAACCGGGGGCCCTACGAGCAGTACTTC.

The chain carries TRBV7-9 and TRBJ2-7; perhaps D is TRBD1 or TRBD2 (5 bases each). V was clipped by 5 bases and J by 6 bases, with 11 bases between them. CDR1 and CDR2 (germline): SEHNR, FQNEAQ (reference sequence). There are 12 residues in the CDR3. This CDR3 is CASSMGVFEQYF. In nucleotides, the CDR3 is TGTGCCAGCAGCATGGGGGTATTCGAGCAGTACTTC.

This sequence joins TRBV5-1 and TRBJ1-3, with a possible D match to TRBD1 (6 bases). This CDR3 spans 16 amino acids. Germline CDR1 and CDR2: SGHRS and YFSETQ. V gave up 4 bases and J gave up 0 bases, with 14 bases separating them. This chain's CDR3 is CASSNFGQSSGNTIYF. CDR3 bases: TGCGCCAGCAGCAATTTCGGACAGAGCTCTGGAAACACCATATATTTT.

Of note for this clone: Mismatch with germline at one junction end may stem from a read error. This sequence joins TRBV27 and TRBJ2-1; D is unresolved. There are 15 residues in the CDR3. The germline V gene encodes CDR1 MNHEY and CDR2 SMNVEV (reference sequence). CDR3 in amino acids: CASSLSWWTHNEQFF. The CDR3, as DNA: TGTGCCAGCAGCTTATCTTGGTGGACGCACAATGAGCAGTTCTTC.

Notes on this clone: This same CDR3 is encoded by further DNA sequences in the sample. The rearrangement joins TRBV19 to TRBJ2-7; TRBD2 matches at 8 bases. The ends lost 5 bases at V and 3 bases at J; junction bases unmatched: 3. CDR1 is LNHDA and CDR2 is SQIVND in the germline V gene (reference sequence). This CDR3 has 13 amino acids. Written as DNA, the CDR3 is TGTGCCAGTAGTTGGACTAGCAGCTACGAGCAGTACTTC. Its protein is CASSWTSSYEQYF.

The genes are TRBV6-5 and TRBJ1-3, with 7 bases fitting TRBD1. The CDR3 extends over 14 amino acids. Germline V gene lookup returns CDR1 MNHEY and CDR2 SVGAGI. The CDR3 DNA is TGTGTTACGACAGGGTTGTTTGGTGGAAACACCATATATTTT. It codes for CVTTGLFGGNTIYF.

The rearrangement joins TRBV11-3 to TRBJ2-7, with 7 bases identical to TRBD2. CDR1 and CDR2 from the germline V gene are SGHNT and YENEEA. The V gene end was trimmed by 4 bases and the J gene end by 7 bases; junction bases not matched to a gene: 4. CDR3 length equals 12 residues. Here the CDR3 DNA reads TGTGCCAGCAGCTCCCCCGGGGGGGAGCAGTACTTC. As protein: CASSSPGGEQYF.

About this clone itself: At the DNA level, this CDR3 is encoded by other sequences in the same sample as well. CDR3 DNA: TGTGCCAGCAGTTACAGGGGACCGAACACTGAAGCTTTCTTT. Translation gives CASSYRGPNTEAFF. The J gene is TRBJ1-1, the V gene TRBV27, with 7 positions matching TRBD1. V lost 4 bases, J lost 1 base, and 3 bases stayed unmatched. The CDR3 sequence is 14 residues long. Germline CDR1 is MNHEY and CDR2 is SMNVEV (reference sequence).

This sequence joins TRBV14 and TRBJ2-7, with TRBD2 matching 10 bases. This CDR3 is 15 amino acids long. V lost 1 base, J lost 4 bases, and 4 bases stayed unmatched. CDR1 and CDR2 from the germline V gene are SGHDN and FVKESK. CDR3 sequence: CASSQGLAGVYEQYF. DNA of the CDR3: TGTGCCAGCAGCCAAGGTCTAGCGGGAGTGTACGAGCAGTACTTC.

About this clone: Other nucleotide sequences from this sample produce the same CDR3. This chain connects TRBV27 to TRBJ2-1; no definite D call. This CDR3 has 13 amino acids. Trimming removed 6 bases at V and 2 bases at J, with 8 bases between. CDR1 is MNHEY and CDR2 is SMNVEV in the germline V gene (reference sequence). The CDR3 DNA is TGTGCCAGCAGGGCCGGACCCTACAATGAGCAGTTCTTC. Translation: CASRAGPYNEQFF.

V usage is TRBV6-4 and J usage is TRBJ2-3; TRBD2 aligns across 15 bases. The J segment lost 1 base and the V segment lost 3 bases, leaving 5 bases of the junction unmatched. This CDR3 is built from 18 residues. Germline assignment: CDR1 MRHNA and CDR2 SNTAGT. The CDR3 DNA is TGTGCCAGCAGTGAAGGACTAGCGGGAGGGCCTGGCACAGATACGCAGTATTTT. It yields the protein CASSEGLAGGPGTDTQYF.